One sample yielded the 17 T cell receptor beta chains listed below, sequenced in a study of shared clonotypes between healthy human individuals. Profiling relied on immunoSEQ multiplex PCR, and the TCRdb table lists in-frame clones only, not all of them. Of fewer than 550,000 clones in the sample, over 75% were seen once. Sequenced input: PBMCs. The receptors shown here come from a woman aged 40 to 55 in good health. Some clones in this sample may be carry-over from other donors' samples.

This clone turned up a few times. The chain recombines TRBV5-1 with TRBJ2-2; TRBD2 matches at 9 bases. This CDR3 contains 15 residues. V was pared by 0 bases and J by 7 bases, with 4 bases of the junction left unmatched. Germline V gene data show CDR1 as SGHRS and CDR2 as YFSETQ. Written as DNA, the CDR3 is TGCGCCAGCAGCTTGGCATTAGCGGGAGTCGGGGAGCTGTTTTTT. It encodes CASSLALAGVGELFF.

Note on this clone: Germline is not matched at one junction end, which may reflect a read error. This chain connects TRBV7-7 to TRBJ2-3, with 8 bases fitting TRBD1. CDR3 length: 13 residues. Germline CDR1 reads SSHAT; CDR2 reads FNYEAQ (reference sequence). This CDR3 is CASSLDREDTQYF. The CDR3 nucleotides are TGTGCTAGCAGCTTGGACAGGGAGGATACGCAGTATTTT.

The rearrangement uses TRBV15 and TRBJ2-1; TRBD2 agrees at 10 bases. The junction had 12 bases not matched to a gene; V was cut back by 0 bases and J by 7 bases. The CDR3 consists of 18 residues. Per germline, CDR1 LNHNV and CDR2 YYDKDF (reference sequence). The CDR3 DNA reads TGTGCCACCAGCAGAGATCCCGGGGGTAGCGGGAGGACGAATGAGCAGTTCTTC. It codes for CATSRDPGGSGRTNEQFF.

This clone was seen only a few times. The chain uses TRBV4-1 and TRBJ1-1; D may be TRBD1 (5 bases). V was pared by 4 bases and J by 5 bases, with 11 bases between. CDR1 is MGHRA, CDR2 YSYEKL, per germline. The CDR3 is made up of 13 amino acids. In nucleotides, the CDR3 is TGCGCCAGCAGCCCCCCACGGGGGACTGAAGCTTTCTTT. Translation: CASSPPRGTEAFF.

The chain combines TRBV7-2 with TRBJ2-4; 7 positions agree with TRBD1. With V trimmed by 4 bases and J by 0 bases, 12 bases remained unmatched. This CDR3 is built from 18 residues. CDR1 and CDR2 (germline): SGHTA, FQGNSA. The CDR3 sequence is CASSSALGDSLAKNIQYF. The CDR3 nucleotides read TGTGCCAGCAGCTCTGCCCTTGGGGACAGCCTAGCCAAAAACATTCAGTACTTC.

The rearrangement joins TRBV28 to TRBJ2-6; D gene uncertain. Looked up from germline, CDR1 is MDHEN and CDR2 is SYDVKM. This CDR3 is 15 amino acids long. With 5 bases removed from V and 0 bases from J, the gap between germline ends came to 8 bases. The CDR3 DNA sequence: TGTGCCAGCAGTAACCACCGCTCTGGGGCCAACGTCCTGACTTTC. Amino acids: CASSNHRSGANVLTF.

CDR3: CASSTSGSSYEQYF. CDR3 coding DNA: TGTGCCAGCAGCACTAGCGGGTCCTCCTACGAGCAGTACTTC. The gene calls are TRBV9 and TRBJ2-7; 9 nucleotides align to TRBD2. This CDR3 spans 14 amino acids. Germline-derived CDR1 and CDR2 are SGDLS and YYNGEE. The V and J ends lost 4 bases and 0 bases, in that order; junction bases with no gene match: 2.

This chain links TRBV28 with TRBJ2-3, with TRBD2 matching 10 bases. The CDR3 is made up of 14 amino acids. J was trimmed by 8 bases and V by 6 bases; bases with no gene match: 8. The germline V gene encodes CDR1 MDHEN and CDR2 SYDVKM. The CDR3 bases are TGTGCCAGCAGCCTAGCGGGAGTAGTAGTTACGCAGTATTTT. Its protein product is CASSLAGVVVTQYF.

This clone was seen at least ten times. The chain uses TRBV2 and TRBJ1-2; tentative D call: TRBD1 (6 bases). V lost 5 bases, J lost 2 bases, and 9 bases lay in between. This CDR3 contains 13 residues. The germline V gene encodes CDR1 SNHLY and CDR2 FYNNEI. CDR3 sequence reads: CASSNDRNYGYTF. For the CDR3, the DNA is TGTGCCAGCAGTAACGACAGGAACTATGGCTACACCTTC.

V gene TRBV18 combines with J gene TRBJ1-2, with no clear D. Germline V gene lookup returns CDR1 KGHSH and CDR2 LQKENI. The V end lost 3 bases, the J end lost 0 bases, and 11 bases lay between the germline ends. The length of the CDR3 is 15 residues. This CDR3 is CASSPRHTSNYGYTF. The CDR3 DNA follows: TGTGCCAGCTCACCTAGACACACCTCTAACTATGGCTACACCTTC.

This chain uses TRBV2 with TRBJ2-7; the match to TRBD1 covers 11 bases. This CDR3 is built from 12 residues. V lost 8 bases, J lost 5 bases, and 2 bases stayed unmatched. The germline V gene has CDR1 SNHLY and CDR2 FYNNEI. The CDR3 DNA sequence: TGTGCCAGCCTGGACAGGGGGCACGAGCAGTACTTC. Translation: CASLDRGHEQYF.

The chain carries TRBV4-3 and TRBJ2-5; unclear D gene. The CDR3 is made up of 17 amino acids. Trimming cost V 3 bases and J 3 bases, with 20 bases left between them. CDR1 and CDR2 (germline): LGHNA, YSLEER. The CDR3 loop is CASSHDPELRLEETQYF. DNA for the CDR3: TGCGCCAGCAGCCATGACCCCGAGCTCAGACTGGAAGAGACCCAGTACTTC.

V gene TRBV19 combines with J gene TRBJ2-3, with D unresolved. Germline CDR1 and CDR2: LNHDA and SQIVND (reference sequence). V shed 3 bases and J shed 5 bases, with 18 bases lying between them. CDR3 size: 16 residues. CDR3 sequence (DNA): TGTGCCAGTAGTATTGGGCGGACCTCTGCGAGAGATACGCAGTATTTT. It is translated as CASSIGRTSARDTQYF.

V gene TRBV30 combines with J gene TRBJ1-4; D unresolved. This CDR3 has 13 amino acids. The germline V gene encodes CDR1 GTSNPN and CDR2 SVGIG (reference sequence). V lost 3 bases and J lost 8, with 13 bases in between. The CDR3 loop reads CAWSKGNNEKLFF. Here the CDR3 DNA reads TGTGCCTGGAGCAAAGGGAACAACGAAAAACTGTTTTTT.

This chain joins TRBV2 and TRBJ2-7; D not resolved. The V end lost 6 bases, the J end lost 6 bases, and 6 bases lay between the germline ends. In germline, CDR1 is SNHLY, CDR2 FYNNEI. This CDR3 has 10 amino acids. The CDR3 bases are TGTGCCAGCAGGGGGTCCGAGCAGTACTTC. Residues: CASRGSEQYF.

The chain recombines TRBV18 with TRBJ2-7; 9 bases are shared with TRBD1. The CDR3 loop spans 15 amino acids. The ends lost 6 bases at V and 3 bases at J; junction bases unmatched: 9. Germline V gene data show CDR1 as KGHSH and CDR2 as LQKENI. The CDR3 spells CASSERQGDGYEQYF. The DNA of the CDR3 is TGTGCCAGCTCGGAAAGACAGGGGGACGGCTACGAGCAGTACTTC.

As to this clone: A much bigger clone sits one base away, suggesting this may be a read error. Other DNA sequences within the sample encode an identical CDR3. V is TRBV18 and J is TRBJ2-7, with D perhaps assigned TRBD1 or TRBD2 (5 bases each). V lost 3 bases to trimming and J lost 5 bases, with 5 bases between them. Germline V gene sequence: CDR1 KGHSH, CDR2 LQKENI. The CDR3 has 11 residues. CDR3 bases: TGTGCCAGCTCACCGGGACACGAGCAGTACTTC. Amino acid sequence: CASSPGHEQYF.